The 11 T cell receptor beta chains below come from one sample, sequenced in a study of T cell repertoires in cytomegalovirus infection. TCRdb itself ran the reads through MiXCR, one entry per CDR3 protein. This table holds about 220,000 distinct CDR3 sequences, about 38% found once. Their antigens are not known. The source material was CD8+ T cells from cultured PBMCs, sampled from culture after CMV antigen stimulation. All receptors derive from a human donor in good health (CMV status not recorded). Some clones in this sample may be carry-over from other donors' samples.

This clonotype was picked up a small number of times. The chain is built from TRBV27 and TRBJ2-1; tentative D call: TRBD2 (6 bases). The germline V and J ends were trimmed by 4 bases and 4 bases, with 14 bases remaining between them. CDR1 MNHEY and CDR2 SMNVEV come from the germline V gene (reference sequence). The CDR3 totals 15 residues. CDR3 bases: TGTGCCAGCAGTTCTCAGGGAGGCCCTTACAATGAGCAGTTCTTC. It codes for CASSSQGGPYNEQFF.

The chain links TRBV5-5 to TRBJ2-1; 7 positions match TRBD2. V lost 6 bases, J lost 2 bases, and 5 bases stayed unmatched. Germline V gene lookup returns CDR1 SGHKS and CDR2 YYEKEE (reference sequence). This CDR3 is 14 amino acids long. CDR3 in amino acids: CASTVLAAYNEQFF. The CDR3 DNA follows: TGTGCCAGCACAGTCCTAGCGGCCTACAATGAGCAGTTCTTC.

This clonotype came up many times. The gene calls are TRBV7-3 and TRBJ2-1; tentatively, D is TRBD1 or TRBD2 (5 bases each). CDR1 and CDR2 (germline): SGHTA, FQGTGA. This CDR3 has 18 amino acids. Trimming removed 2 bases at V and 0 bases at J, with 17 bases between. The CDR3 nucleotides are TGTGCCAGCAGCTTACCAAGTTTCCGGGGCAACTCCTACAATGAGCAGTTCTTC. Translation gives CASSLPSFRGNSYNEQFF.

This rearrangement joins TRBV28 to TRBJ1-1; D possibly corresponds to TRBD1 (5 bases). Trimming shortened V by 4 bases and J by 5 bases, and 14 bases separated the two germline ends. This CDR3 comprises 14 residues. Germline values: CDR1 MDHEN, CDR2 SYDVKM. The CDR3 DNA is TGTGCCAGCAGTTCCGTCCTGGGGGGAACTGAAGCTTTCTTT. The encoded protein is CASSSVLGGTEAFF.

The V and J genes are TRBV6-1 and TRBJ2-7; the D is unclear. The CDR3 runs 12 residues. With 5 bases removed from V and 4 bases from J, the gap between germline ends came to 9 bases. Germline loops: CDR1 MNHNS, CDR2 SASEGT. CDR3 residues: CASSTREYEQYF. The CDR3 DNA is TGTGCCAGCAGTACAAGGGAATACGAGCAGTACTTC.

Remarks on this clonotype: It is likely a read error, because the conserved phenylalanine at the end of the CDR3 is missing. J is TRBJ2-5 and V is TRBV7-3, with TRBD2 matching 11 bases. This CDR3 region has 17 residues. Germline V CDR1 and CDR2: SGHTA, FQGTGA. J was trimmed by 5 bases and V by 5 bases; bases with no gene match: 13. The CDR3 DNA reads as TGTGCCAGCAGCCGCAAACCCCTAGCGGGGGGCCCGGAGACCCAGTACTAC. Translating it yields CASSRKPLAGGPETQYY.

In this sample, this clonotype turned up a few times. CDR3 protein: CASSNPWQGNYGYTF. DNA for the CDR3: TGTGCCAGCAGCAACCCCTGGCAGGGTAACTATGGCTACACCTTC. The rearrangement links TRBV11-2 to TRBJ1-2, with D possibly being TRBD1 (5 bases). This CDR3 spans 15 amino acids. Deletions cut 5 bases from V and 1 base from J, with 14 bases between. Germline CDR1 and CDR2: SGHAT and FQNNGV.

The CDR3 DNA is TGTGCCAGCTCACCACCAAACGGGGAACGTGGCTACAATGAGCAGTTCTTC. Its protein product is CASSPPNGERGYNEQFF. The rearrangement joins TRBV18 to TRBJ2-1; weak D call: TRBD2 (5 bases). CDR1 is KGHSH and CDR2 is LQKENI in the germline V gene. V was clipped by 0 bases and J by 3 bases, with 15 bases between them. The CDR3 spans 17 residues.

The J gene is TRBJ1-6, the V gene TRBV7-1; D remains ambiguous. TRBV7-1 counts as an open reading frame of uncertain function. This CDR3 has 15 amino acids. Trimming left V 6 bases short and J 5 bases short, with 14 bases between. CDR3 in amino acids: CASSPTGRDNSPLHF. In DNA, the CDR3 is TGTGCCAGCAGTCCGACCGGGAGGGATAATTCACCCCTCCACTTT.

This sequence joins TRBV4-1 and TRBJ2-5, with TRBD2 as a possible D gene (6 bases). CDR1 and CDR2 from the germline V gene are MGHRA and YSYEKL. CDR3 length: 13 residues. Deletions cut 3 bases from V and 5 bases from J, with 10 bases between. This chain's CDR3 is CASSHGTGETQYF. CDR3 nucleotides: TGCGCCAGCAGCCATGGGACTGGGGAGACCCAGTACTTC.

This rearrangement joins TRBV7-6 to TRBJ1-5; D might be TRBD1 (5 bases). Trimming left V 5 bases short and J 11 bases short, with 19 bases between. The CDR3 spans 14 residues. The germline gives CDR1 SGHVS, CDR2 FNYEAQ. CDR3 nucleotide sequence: TGTGCCAGCAGCCAGGTGGGGCTGGCCGAGGCCCAGCATTTT. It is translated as CASSQVGLAEAQHF. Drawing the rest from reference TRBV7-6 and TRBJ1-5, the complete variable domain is GAGVSQSPRYKVTKRGQDVALRCDPISGHVSLYWYRQALGQGPEFLTYFNYEAQQDKSGLPNDRFSAERPEGSISTLTIQRTEQRDSAMYRCASSQVGLAEAQHFGDGTRLSIL.